This T cell receptor beta chain appears in the sequencing data of a study of blood T cell repertoires in COVID-19. For the study at large: The United States, Italy and Spain supplied acute and convalescent COVID-19 samples. From T cells, B-cell-depleted T cells, or PBMCs came the material, which was cDNA or gDNA.

Original handling: Estimated nucleated cell counts came from reference gene primer amplification. Generated by immunoSEQ multiplex PCR, the TCRdb table keeps only in-frame clones and is missing some. Clone size and the V and J calls come from that table; the DNA yielded D and trimming. This sample has around 220,000 clones, with 80% to 90% found just once. V lost 11 bases and J lost 0, with 18 bases in between. This CDR3 spans 15 amino acids. CDR1 and CDR2 (germline): LNHDA, SQIVND (reference sequence). J is TRBJ2-3 and V is TRBV19; D ambiguous. The sequencing input was peripheral blood. The clonotype originates from a man aged 25 to 40 with active or convalescent COVID-19. The CDR3 nucleotides are TGTGCCTGCCGACCCGGGTTTACTAGCACAGATACGCAGTATTTT. As protein: CACRPGFTSTDTQYF.